This T cell receptor (beta chain) stems from a study of T cells in Graves' hyperthyroidism and ophthalmopathy. Study results and limitations: Within blood appeared most thyroid clonotypes that had expanded above 0.001. A model of 13 V-J features distinguished ophthalmopathy from stable hyperthyroidism.

Graves' hyperthyroidism without ophthalmopathy progression within 18 months was termed stable. Patients aged 18 to 65 with hyperthyroidism were newly diagnosed, with duration under 2 months. With V trimmed by 5 bases and J by 4 bases, 7 bases remained unmatched. The CDR3 sequence is 14 residues long. It was RNA transcripts that yielded the amplified TCR beta CDR3 regions. The HTBI primer set served for first-round RT-PCR of the TCR CDR3. TCRdb itself ran the multiplex PCR reads through MiXCR, one entry per CDR3 protein. The repertoire holds approximately 430,000 distinct CDR3 sequences, 15% to 17% seen once, with approximately 7.5% in the top ten. This clonotype was detected many times. Its antigen remains unidentified.

The chain couples TRBV12-3 or TRBV12-4 to TRBJ2-5, with TRBD1 matching over 7 bases. The TCR was taken from a woman aged 18 to 35 with Graves' hyperthyroidism. Specimen: blood. The CDR3 protein is CASSGTVSGETQYF. The CDR3 DNA sequence: TGTGCCAGCAGTGGGACAGTTTCGGGAGAGACCCAGTACTTC.